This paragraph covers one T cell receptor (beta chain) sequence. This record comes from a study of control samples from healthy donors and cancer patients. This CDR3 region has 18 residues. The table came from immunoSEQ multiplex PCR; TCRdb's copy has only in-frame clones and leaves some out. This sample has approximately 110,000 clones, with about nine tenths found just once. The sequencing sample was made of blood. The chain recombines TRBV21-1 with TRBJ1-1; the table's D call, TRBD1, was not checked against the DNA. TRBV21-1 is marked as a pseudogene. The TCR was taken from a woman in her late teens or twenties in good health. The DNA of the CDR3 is TGTGCCAGCAGCAAAATTTGGGGATGCCGACAGGGGAACACTGAAGCTTTCTTT. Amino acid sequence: CASSKIWGCRQGNTEAFF.